The 20 T cell receptor beta chains in this list originate from one sample, sequenced in a study of blood T cell repertoires in COVID-19. Profiled with immunoSEQ multiplex PCR; TCRdb holds only in-frame clones, not every one. The sample has about 210,000 clones; roughly nine tenths are singletons. Sequencing used peripheral blood. The source is a man aged 25 to 40 with acute or convalescent COVID-19.

This clone was picked up one time. V and J are TRBV5-1 and TRBJ2-1; 8 bases are a match to TRBD1. There are 15 residues in the CDR3. The V segment lost 7 bases and the J segment 5 bases; nucleotides outside the gene matches: 11. CDR1 is SGHRS, CDR2 YFSETQ, per germline. As DNA, the CDR3 is TGCGCCAGCCAAAGGACAGGGAGTGCACACAATGAGCAGTTCTTC. As protein: CASQRTGSAHNEQFF.

The rearrangement uses TRBV13 and TRBJ1-5; D is possibly TRBD1 (5 bases). The CDR3 runs 15 residues. The germline V gene encodes CDR1 PRHDT and CDR2 FYEKMQ (reference sequence). Trimming cost V 0 bases and J 6 bases, with 12 bases left between them. CDR3: CASSLGGGRSQPQHF. CDR3 DNA sequence: TGTGCCAGCAGCTTAGGCGGGGGACGTAGTCAGCCCCAGCATTTT.

V gene TRBV6-1 combines with J gene TRBJ2-6; TRBD1 is a possible D gene (5 bases). Germline V gene data show CDR1 as MNHNS and CDR2 as SASEGT. V was cut by 2 bases and J by 4 bases, with 9 bases left in between. This CDR3 has 15 amino acids. CDR3 sequence reads: CASSEIRVGANVLTF. CDR3 in DNA: TGTGCCAGCAGTGAAATCAGGGTCGGGGCCAACGTCCTGACTTTC.

The chain uses TRBV6-5 and TRBJ2-3; 14 positions agree with TRBD2. V shed 6 bases, J shed 6 bases, and the junction held 5 bases outside the gene matches. CDR1 is MNHEY and CDR2 is SVGAGI in the germline V gene. The CDR3 is 15 residues long. CDR3 DNA: TGTGCCAGCAGAGGGGGACTAGCGGGAGCGGATACGCAGTATTTT. This codes for CASRGGLAGADTQYF.

This rearrangement joins TRBV25-1 to TRBJ2-5, with D perhaps matching TRBD1 (5 bases). This CDR3 contains 12 residues. V was shortened by 8 bases and J by 2 bases, with 9 bases between the two germline ends. Germline V lookup: CDR1 MGHDK, CDR2 SYGVNS. The CDR3 loop is CASLDRQETQYF. CDR3 DNA: TGTGCCAGCCTAGACAGACAAGAGACCCAGTACTTC.

The gene calls are TRBV12-3 or TRBV12-4 and TRBJ2-4; D possibly corresponds to TRBD2 (6 bases). V was clipped by 1 base and J by 9 bases, with 7 bases between them. The CDR3 spans 12 residues. The CDR3 nucleotides are TGTGCCAGCAGTTTAGGGGGAGGCATTCAGTACTTC. This encodes CASSLGGGIQYF.

The chain uses TRBV9 and TRBJ2-1, with a tentative D call TRBD2 (5 bases). The CDR3 is 13 residues long. The germline V gene has CDR1 SGDLS and CDR2 YYNGEE. Deletions cut 4 bases from V and 8 bases from J, with 13 bases between. In nucleotides, the CDR3 is TGTGCCAGCAGCCCGAGCGGTTGGGATGAGCAGTTCTTC. It specifies CASSPSGWDEQFF. The complete variable domain, with remaining parts taken from reference TRBV9 and TRBJ2-1, reads DSGVTQTPKHLITATGQRVTLRCSPRSGDLSVYWYQQSLDQGLQFLIQYYNGEERAKGNILERFSAQQFPDLHSELNLSSLELGDSALYFCASSPSGWDEQFFGPGTRLTVL.

The chain joins TRBV5-4 to TRBJ1-2, with D possibly TRBD1 on 5 matching bases. The CDR3 is 13 amino acids. Trimming left V 5 bases short and J 7 bases short, with 15 bases between. Germline V lookup: CDR1 SGHNT, CDR2 YYREEE (reference sequence). CDR3 sequence: CASSFVREAGYTF. As DNA, the CDR3 is TGTGCCAGCAGTTTTGTCAGGGAGGCTGGCTACACCTTC.

The chain joins TRBV18 to TRBJ2-7, with TRBD1 as a possible D gene (5 bases). The CDR3 sequence is 14 residues long. Trimming removed 3 bases from V and 3 bases from J, with 12 bases in between. Germline assignment: CDR1 KGHSH and CDR2 LQKENI. The CDR3 nucleotides read TGTGCCAGCTCACCTCACGCAGGGTTCTACGAGCAGTACTTC. It translates to CASSPHAGFYEQYF.

The gene calls are TRBV9 and TRBJ1-1; possible D gene TRBD1, 6 bases. The V end lost 4 bases, the J end lost 0 bases, and 13 bases lay between the germline ends. The V gene's germline CDR1 is SGDLS and CDR2 YYNGEE. The CDR3 totals 15 residues. CDR3 DNA: TGTGCCAGCAGCCCCAAGGGGGGGATGAACACTGAAGCTTTCTTT. Encoded protein: CASSPKGGMNTEAFF.

This sequence joins TRBV5-3 and TRBJ2-3, with D tentatively TRBD2 (6 bases). TRBV5-3 is filed as an ORF, its function uncertain. The CDR3 is 17 residues long. V was cut by 0 bases and J by 3 bases, with 17 bases left in between. CDR3 in DNA: TGTGCCAGAAGCTTGGTGGGACTCCTACCAGGTACAGATACGCAGTATTTT. Translating it yields CARSLVGLLPGTDTQYF.

Remarks on this clone: Other nucleotide sequences in the sample specify the same CDR3. This CDR3 is CASSLTGAGANVLTF. The DNA for the CDR3 is TGCGCCAGCAGCTTGACAGGGGCTGGGGCCAACGTCCTGACTTTC. The rearrangement joins TRBV5-1 to TRBJ2-6; 7 bases line up with TRBD1. CDR3 length: 15 amino acids. CDR1 and CDR2 (germline): SGHRS, YFSETQ. Unmatched junction bases numbered 0, after V lost 1 base and J lost 2 bases.

This clone was counted once. The V gene is TRBV5-1, the J gene TRBJ2-3; D perhaps matches TRBD2 (6 bases). Germline V lookup: CDR1 SGHRS, CDR2 YFSETQ. The CDR3 extends over 17 amino acids. V lost 4 bases and J lost 1, with 19 bases in between. The chain's CDR3 is CASSLPGVSGRTDTQYF. The CDR3 coding sequence is TGCGCCAGCAGCCTTCCGGGGGTATCGGGACGCACAGATACGCAGTATTTT.

This clone came up a few times. The chain has TRBV28 and TRBJ1-2; 9 nucleotides agree with TRBD1. In germline, CDR1 is MDHEN, CDR2 SYDVKM. This CDR3 region has 15 residues. J was trimmed by 3 bases and V by 5 bases; bases with no gene match: 7. CDR3: CASSKDRGLDYGYTF. For the CDR3, the DNA is TGTGCCAGCAGTAAAGACAGGGGGTTGGACTATGGCTACACCTTC.

The genes are TRBV2 and TRBJ2-1; D gene ambiguous. The CDR3 sequence is 13 residues long. V lost 2 bases to trimming and J lost 9 bases, with 11 bases between them. CDR1 and CDR2 from the germline V gene are SNHLY and FYNNEI. The CDR3 sequence: CASSEPTSSEQFF. DNA of the CDR3: TGTGCCAGCAGTGAACCAACCTCGAGTGAGCAGTTCTTC.

V is TRBV12-3 or TRBV12-4 and J is TRBJ1-4, with D uncertain. The ends were cut back, 8 bases at V and 7 bases at J, with 14 bases in the middle. The CDR3 totals 13 residues. The CDR3 nucleotides are TGTGCCAGCGGAAATTGGGAGGGTGAAAAACTGTTTTTT. Its translation is CASGNWEGEKLFF.

The chain recombines TRBV28 with TRBJ1-6; 7 bases agree with TRBD1. Germline-derived CDR1 and CDR2 are MDHEN and SYDVKM. The length of the CDR3 is 17 residues. The V segment lost 6 bases and the J segment 5 bases; nucleotides outside the gene matches: 13. CDR3: CASSTSYRDSNNSPLHF. CDR3 nucleotide sequence: TGTGCCAGCAGCACCTCCTACCGGGACAGCAATAATTCACCCCTCCACTTT.

This chain connects TRBV7-3 to TRBJ2-5, with a tentative D call TRBD1 (5 bases). V dropped 1 base and J dropped 1 base, with 10 bases sitting between them. Germline loops: CDR1 SGHTA, CDR2 FQGTGA. The CDR3 totals 15 residues. CDR3: CASSLSAGPQETQYF. In DNA form, the CDR3 reads TGTGCCAGCAGCTTAAGCGCAGGGCCCCAAGAGACCCAGTACTTC.

The chain uses TRBV11-3 and TRBJ2-7; D might be TRBD1 (5 bases). The V end was cut by 7 bases, the J end by 4 bases, with 20 bases between. The CDR3 spans 15 residues. Germline loops: CDR1 SGHNT, CDR2 YENEEA. The CDR3 DNA reads TGTGCCAGCAAAGTTGATGGGGCGGTGTTGTACGAGCAGTACTTC. Translated: CASKVDGAVLYEQYF. Filled out from reference TRBV11-3 and TRBJ2-7, the complete variable domain reads EAGVVQSPRYKIIEKKQPVAFWCNPISGHNTLYWYLQNLGQGPELLIRYENEEAVDDSQLPKDRFSAERLKGVDSTLKIQPAELGDSAVYLCASKVDGAVLYEQYFGPGTRLTVT.

The V gene is TRBV12-3 or TRBV12-4, the J gene TRBJ1-5, with unresolved D. V was shortened by 6 bases and J by 10 bases, with 10 bases between the two germline ends. The CDR3 covers 11 residues. The CDR3 here is CASSLSYPQHF. For the CDR3, the DNA is TGTGCCAGCAGCCTATCGTACCCCCAGCATTTT.